A selection of T cell receptor beta chains follows, all from one sample in a study of OX40 agonist ivuxolimab in advanced cancers. Clones were sequenced by immunoSEQ multiplex PCR, and TCRdb holds only the in-frame ones, with some missing. Of 77,000 or so clones in the sample, approximately 85% were seen once. The specimen comprised CD4+ or CD8+ T cells sorted from blood, sampled in a trial of the OX40 agonist ivuxolimab. Receptors originate from an adult with an advanced solid tumor such as melanoma, head and neck, liver or kidney cancer. Both conserved end residues are part of each CDR3. The D gene is left open where the match is weak. Not all rows give a size; the values are once, few, many and, for expanded clones, a class.

abundance	v_gene	j_gene	d_gene	CDR3nt	CDR3aa
few	TRBV10-2	TRBJ2-3	.	TGCGCCAGCAGTGTAGGTAGGGACTTCACAGATACGCAGTATTTT	CASSVGRDFTDTQYF
.	TRBV7-8	TRBJ1-2	.	TGTGCCAGCAGCACTGCTCGGGGGTATGGCTACACCTTC	CASSTARGYGYTF
.	TRBV6-5	TRBJ1-1	TRBD1	TGTGCCAGCAGCAGGGTAGGGGGCTCCAACACTGAAGCTTTCTTT	CASSRVGGSNTEAFF
.	TRBV11-3	TRBJ2-2	TRBD1	TGTGCCAGCAGCGTCGGACAGGTCACCGGGGAGCTGTTTTTT	CASSVGQVTGELFF
.	TRBV18	TRBJ1-6	.	TGTGCCAGCTCACCTTCAGGGATTAATTCACCCCTCCACTTT	CASSPSGINSPLHF
.	TRBV25-1	TRBJ2-3	TRBD1	TGTGCCAGCAGTGTAGAGACAGGGTTGGGCACAGATACGCAGTATTTT	CASSVETGLGTDTQYF
.	TRBV9	TRBJ2-7	TRBD1	TGTGCCAGCAGCGCAGCACAGGGGCCCACCTACGAGCAGTACTTC	CASSAAQGPTYEQYF
.	TRBV7-2	TRBJ2-3	TRBD1	TGTGCCAGCAGCTCCGGCGGGACAGGGATGTATACGCAGTATTTT	CASSSGGTGMYTQYF
.	TRBV19	TRBJ1-1	.	TGTGCCAGTAGTATTGGGGGATTTGTCACTGAAGCTTTCTTT	CASSIGGFVTEAFF
.	TRBV25-1	TRBJ1-2	.	TGTGCCAGCAGGGAGGGGGGGGCTCTCTATGGCTACACCTTC	CASREGGALYGYTF
.	TRBV11-2	TRBJ2-7	.	TGTGCCAGCAGCTTCGGGCCGCTTGTGGACGAGCAGTACTTC	CASSFGPLVDEQYF
.	TRBV7-2	TRBJ1-1	.	TGTGCCAGCAGCCTGAGAAGCGAGCTTGAAGCTTTCTTT	CASSLRSELEAFF
.	TRBV7-2	TRBJ2-3	TRBD2	TGTGCCAGCAGACCTAGCGGGACCGCCACAGATACGCAGTATTTT	CASRPSGTATDTQYF
once	TRBV6-5	TRBJ2-7	.	TGTGCCAGCAGCAATAACTACGAGCAGTACTTC	CASSNNYEQYF
.	TRBV5-1	TRBJ1-1	TRBD1	TGCGCCAGCAGCTTTTTCCCCGGGACAGGGAACCCCATGAACACTGAAGCTTTCTTT	CASSFFPGTGNPMNTEAFF
few	TRBV5-6	TRBJ2-7	TRBD1	TGTGCCAGCAGCCTTACAGGGGCCAGAACGGAGCAGTACTTC	CASSLTGARTEQYF
.	TRBV15	TRBJ2-3	TRBD2	TGTGCCACCAGCCCCTTGGCGGGAGGCTCAGATACGCAGTATTTT	CATSPLAGGSDTQYF
.	TRBV21-1	TRBJ1-5	.	TGTGCCAGCAGCAGTCCCGCAGGAAGCAATCAGCCCCAGCATTTT	CASSSPAGSNQPQHF